These 8 T cell receptor beta chains originate from one sample sequenced in a study of Graves' ophthalmopathy and Graves' hyperthyroidism. As the template, RNA transcripts were used to amplify TCR beta CDR3 regions. HTBI primers were used in a first-round RT-PCR, which preceded a second-round multiplex PCR. A single record per CDR3 protein comes from TCRdb applying MiXCR to the multiplex PCR reads. The repertoire consists of 300,000 to 400,000 distinct CDR3 sequences, with about 15% occurring once and the leading ten covering roughly 2.4%. The sample taken for sequencing was peripheral blood. All receptors come from an adult woman with stable Graves' hyperthyroidism.

This clonotype occurred a few times. The J gene is TRBJ2-5, the V gene TRBV24-1; TRBD2 matches at 7 bases. CDR1 and CDR2 from the germline V gene are KGHDR and SFDVKD. The V and J ends lost 4 bases and 1 base, in that order; junction bases with no gene match: 5. The CDR3 is made up of 15 amino acids. CDR3 sequence (DNA): TGTGCCACCAGTGAGCCGGGACTACTCCAAGAGACCCAGTACTTC. Its translation is CATSEPGLLQETQYF.

This clonotype was observed at least ten times. CDR3: CATSDLYGTEAFF. The CDR3 DNA is TGTGCCACCAGTGATTTATACGGGACAGAAGCTTTCTTT. The J gene is TRBJ1-1, the V gene TRBV24-1; TRBD1 is a possible D gene (6 bases). Between the trimmed V and J ends, which lost 1 base and 8 bases, there was a span of 10 bases. Per the germline V gene, CDR1 is KGHDR and CDR2 is SFDVKD. The CDR3 has 13 residues.

The chain links TRBV12-3 or TRBV12-4 to TRBJ2-7, with 11 bases aligning to TRBD2. The V and J ends lost 1 base and 3 bases, in that order; junction bases with no gene match: 11. CDR3 length: 18 residues. Written as DNA, the CDR3 is TGTGCCAGCAGTTTAGGCCCTCTAGCGGGGGGTTCTCGCTACGAGCAGTACTTC. As protein: CASSLGPLAGGSRYEQYF.

In its sample, this clonotype was seen many times. This chain links TRBV6-5 with TRBJ1-1, with 7 nucleotides matching TRBD1. Germline lookup yields CDR1 MNHEY and CDR2 SVGAGI. J was trimmed by 5 bases and V by 7 bases; bases with no gene match: 4. The CDR3 has 12 amino acids. The CDR3 nucleotides are TGTGCCAGCACCAGGGGGAGAACTGAAGCTTTCTTT. Its translation is CASTRGRTEAFF.

This clonotype has a count of ten or more. The genes are TRBV7-2 and TRBJ2-5; unclear D gene. The CDR3 extends over 11 amino acids. V dropped 7 bases and J dropped 1 base, with 4 bases sitting between them. CDR1 and CDR2 (germline): SGHTA, FQGNSA. CDR3 amino acids: CASTAQETQYF. In DNA form, the CDR3 reads TGTGCCAGCACCGCCCAAGAGACCCAGTACTTC. Combining the CDR3 with reference TRBV7-2 and TRBJ2-5 gives the whole variable domain GAGVSQSPSNKVTEKGKDVELRCDPISGHTALYWYRQSLGQGLEFLIYFQGNSAPDKSGLPSDRFSAERTGGSVSTLTIQRTQQEDSAVYLCASTAQETQYFGPGTRLLVL.

This clonotype was picked up many times. This chain connects TRBV28 to TRBJ2-7; TRBD1 aligns across 10 bases. CDR3 size: 15 residues. V lost 5 bases to trimming and J lost 6 bases; unmatched junction nucleotides: 10. CDR1 and CDR2 from the germline V gene are MDHEN and SYDVKM. The CDR3 region is CASSRPPGQGPEQYF. The CDR3 DNA reads as TGTGCCAGCAGTCGCCCGCCGGGACAGGGGCCCGAGCAGTACTTC.

The V call is TRBV12-3 or TRBV12-4, the J call TRBJ1-5, with TRBD1 matching 7 bases. With V trimmed by 4 bases and J by 0 bases, 15 bases remained unmatched. This CDR3 has 19 amino acids. CDR3 loop: CASSSSRGQSFYSNQPQHF. CDR3 DNA: TGTGCCAGCAGTTCGAGCCGGGGACAGTCATTCTATAGCAATCAGCCCCAGCATTTT.

The sample holds many counts of this clonotype. The chain is built from TRBV7-9 and TRBJ1-2; 7 bases align to TRBD1. V lost 2 bases, J lost 1 base, and 4 bases stayed unmatched. In germline, CDR1 is SEHNR, CDR2 FQNEAQ (reference sequence). There are 15 residues in the CDR3. CDR3 in amino acids: CASSLSGTVNYGYTF. The DNA of the CDR3 is TGTGCCAGCAGCTTAAGTGGGACAGTTAACTATGGCTACACCTTC.